This T cell receptor (beta chain) emerged from a study of blood T cell repertoires in COVID-19. Clones were read by immunoSEQ multiplex PCR, and TCRdb kept only the in-frame ones, dropping some. The sample carries 95,000 to 150,000 clones, about nine tenths recorded once. Germline CDR1 is SNHLY and CDR2 is FYNNEI. This CDR3 comprises 14 residues. V was cut by 6 bases and J by 6 bases, with 15 bases left in between. The clonotype originates from a middle-aged man with acute or convalescent COVID-19. This sequence joins TRBV2 and TRBJ2-1; no clear D gene. Material: peripheral blood. The CDR3 DNA sequence: TGTGCCAGCAGACCCCCCAAGCCGAGCAATGAGCAGTTCTTC. It yields the protein CASRPPKPSNEQFF.